This T cell receptor (beta chain) was profiled in a study of T cell responses to AZD1222 COVID-19 vaccine. A word on this clone: Its antigen is not known.

Study-level points and caveats: When two AZD1222 doses had been given, Spike-specific TCR breadth and depth rose. Sampled repertoires all dated from after the peak T cell response.

Clones were read by immunoSEQ multiplex PCR, and TCRdb kept only the in-frame ones, dropping some. The sample yields some 150,000 clones, roughly nine tenths seen once. The sample in question was peripheral blood, obtained after recovery from COVID-19. This receptor was identified in an adult who had recovered from COVID-19.

In DNA form, the CDR3 reads TGTGCCAGCAGTGATGGACTAGCGACAAATGAGCAGTTCTTC. Amino acids: CASSDGLATNEQFF. The V call is TRBV6-4, the J call TRBJ2-1, with 9 bases aligning to TRBD2. Germline trimming cut 3 bases from V and 7 bases from J; bases unmatched to any gene: 4. The CDR3 has 14 residues. Germline CDR1 and CDR2: MRHNA and SNTAGT.